Here is one TCR beta chain with its context. The data originate from a study of blood T cell repertoires in COVID-19. Generated by immunoSEQ multiplex PCR, the TCRdb table keeps only in-frame clones and is missing some. The sample lists 200,000 to 250,000 clones, 80% to 90% seen once, with approximately 4.8% in the top ten. The age range of participants was about 18 to 90 years, with residence in fewer than 25 US areas. Exposed participants encountered a COVID-19 case during the 2 weeks preceding study entry. This receptor was identified in a woman aged 50 to 65 who had been exposed to COVID-19. Sequencing input: PBMCs or T cells enriched from blood (not recorded which).

The CDR3 nucleotides are TGTGCCAGCAGCTTTCGGACAGGGCCAAATGAAAAACTGTTTTTT. This encodes CASSFRTGPNEKLFF. V is TRBV7-8 and J is TRBJ1-4; 8 bases fit TRBD1. CDR3 length: 15 amino acids. Per the germline V gene, CDR1 is SGHVS and CDR2 is FQNEAQ. V was clipped by 3 bases and J by 5 bases; unmatched bases: 5.